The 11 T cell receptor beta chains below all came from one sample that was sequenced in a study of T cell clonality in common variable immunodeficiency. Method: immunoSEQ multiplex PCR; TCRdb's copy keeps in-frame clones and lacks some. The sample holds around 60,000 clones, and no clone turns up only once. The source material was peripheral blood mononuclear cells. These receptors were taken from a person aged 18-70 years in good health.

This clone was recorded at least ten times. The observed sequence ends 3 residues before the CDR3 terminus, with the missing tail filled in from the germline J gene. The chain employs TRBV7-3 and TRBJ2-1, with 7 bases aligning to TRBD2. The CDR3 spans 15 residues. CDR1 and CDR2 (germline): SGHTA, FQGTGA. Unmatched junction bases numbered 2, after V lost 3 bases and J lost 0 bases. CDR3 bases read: TGTGCCAGCAGCTTGGGCGGGGGCTCCTACAATGAG. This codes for CASSLGGGSYNE. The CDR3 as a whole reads CASSLGGGSYNEQFF.

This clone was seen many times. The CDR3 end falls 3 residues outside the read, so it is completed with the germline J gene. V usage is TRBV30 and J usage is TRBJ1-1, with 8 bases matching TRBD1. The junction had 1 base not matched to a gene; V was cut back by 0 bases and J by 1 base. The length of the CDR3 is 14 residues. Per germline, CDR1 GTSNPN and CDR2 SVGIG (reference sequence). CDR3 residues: CAWSVTGGNTEAFF. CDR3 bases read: TGTGCCTGGAGTGTTACAGGGGGGAACACTGAA.

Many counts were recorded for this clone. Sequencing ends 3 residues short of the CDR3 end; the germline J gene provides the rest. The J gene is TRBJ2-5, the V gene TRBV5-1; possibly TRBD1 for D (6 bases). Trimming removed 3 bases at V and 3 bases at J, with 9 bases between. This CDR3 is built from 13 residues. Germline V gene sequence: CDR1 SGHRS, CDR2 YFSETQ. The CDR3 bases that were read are TGCGCCAGCAGCTCATCAGGGGAAGAGACC. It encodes CASSSSGEET. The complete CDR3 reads CASSSSGEETQYF.

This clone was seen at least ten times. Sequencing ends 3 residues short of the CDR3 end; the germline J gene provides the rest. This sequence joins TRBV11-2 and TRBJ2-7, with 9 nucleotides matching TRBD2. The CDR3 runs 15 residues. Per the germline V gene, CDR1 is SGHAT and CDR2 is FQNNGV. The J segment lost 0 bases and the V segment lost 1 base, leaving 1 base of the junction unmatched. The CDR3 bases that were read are TGTGCCAGCAGCTTAGGTAGCGGGAGCTCCTACGAG. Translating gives CASSLGSGSSYE. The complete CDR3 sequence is CASSLGSGSSYEQYF. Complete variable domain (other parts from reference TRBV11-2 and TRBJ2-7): EAGVAQSPRYKIIEKRQSVAFWCNPISGHATLYWYQQILGQGPKLLIQFQNNGVVDDSQLPKDRFSAERLKGVDSTLKIQPAKLEDSAVYLCASSLGSGSSYEQYFGPGTRLTVT.

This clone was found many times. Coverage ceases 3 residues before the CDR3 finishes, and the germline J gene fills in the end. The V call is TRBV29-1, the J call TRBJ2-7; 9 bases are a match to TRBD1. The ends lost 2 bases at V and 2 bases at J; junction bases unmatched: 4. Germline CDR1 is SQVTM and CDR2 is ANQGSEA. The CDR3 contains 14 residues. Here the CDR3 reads CSVEFDRGTYEQYF. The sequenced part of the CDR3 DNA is TGCAGCGTTGAATTTGACAGGGGGACCTACGAG.

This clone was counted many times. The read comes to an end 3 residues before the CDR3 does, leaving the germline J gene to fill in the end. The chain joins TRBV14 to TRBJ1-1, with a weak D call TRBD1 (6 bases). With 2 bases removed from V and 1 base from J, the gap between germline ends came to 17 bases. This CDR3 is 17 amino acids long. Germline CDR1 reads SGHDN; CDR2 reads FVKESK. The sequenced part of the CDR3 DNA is TGTGCCAGCAGCCAAAAGGGGGTGTGGGGCCCGAACACTGAA. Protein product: CASSQKGVWGPNTE. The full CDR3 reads CASSQKGVWGPNTEAFF.

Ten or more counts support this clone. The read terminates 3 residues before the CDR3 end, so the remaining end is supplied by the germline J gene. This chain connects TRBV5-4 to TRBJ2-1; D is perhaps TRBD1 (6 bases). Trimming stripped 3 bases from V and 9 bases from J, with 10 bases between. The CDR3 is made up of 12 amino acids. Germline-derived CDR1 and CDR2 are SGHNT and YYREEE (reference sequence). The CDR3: CASSYNRVEQFF. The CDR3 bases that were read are TGTGCCAGCAGCTATAACAGGGTTGAG.

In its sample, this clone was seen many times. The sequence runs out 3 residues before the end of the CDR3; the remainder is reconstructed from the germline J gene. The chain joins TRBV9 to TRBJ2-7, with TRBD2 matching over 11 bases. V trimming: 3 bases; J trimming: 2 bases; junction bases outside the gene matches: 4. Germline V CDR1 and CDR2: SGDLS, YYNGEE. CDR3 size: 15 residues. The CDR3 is CASSGGLAAAYEQYF. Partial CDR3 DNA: TGTGCCAGCAGCGGGGGACTAGCGGCAGCCTACGAG.

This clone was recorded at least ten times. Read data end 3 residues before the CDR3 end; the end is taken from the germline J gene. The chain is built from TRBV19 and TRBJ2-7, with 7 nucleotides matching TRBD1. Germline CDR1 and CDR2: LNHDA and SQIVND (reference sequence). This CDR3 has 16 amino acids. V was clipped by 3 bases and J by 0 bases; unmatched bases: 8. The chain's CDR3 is CASSMNGQVLSYEQYF. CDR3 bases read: TGTGCCAGTAGTATGAATGGACAGGTCCTCTCCTACGAG.

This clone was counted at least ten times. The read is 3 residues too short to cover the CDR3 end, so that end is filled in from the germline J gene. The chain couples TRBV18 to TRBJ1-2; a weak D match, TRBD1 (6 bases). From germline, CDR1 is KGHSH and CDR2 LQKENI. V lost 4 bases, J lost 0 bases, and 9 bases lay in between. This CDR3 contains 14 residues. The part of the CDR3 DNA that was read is TGTGCCAGCTCACGGGACACCTCTAACTATGGC. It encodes CASSRDTSNYG. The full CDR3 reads CASSRDTSNYGYTF.

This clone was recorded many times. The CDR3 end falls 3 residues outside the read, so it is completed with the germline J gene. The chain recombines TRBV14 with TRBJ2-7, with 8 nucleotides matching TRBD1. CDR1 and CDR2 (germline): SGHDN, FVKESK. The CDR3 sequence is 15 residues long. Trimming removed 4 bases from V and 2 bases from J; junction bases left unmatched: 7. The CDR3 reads CASSLRQGSPYEQYF. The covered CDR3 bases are TGTGCCAGCAGCCTTAGACAGGGGTCCCCCTACGAG. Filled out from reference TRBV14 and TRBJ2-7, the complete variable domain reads EAGVTQFPSHSVIEKGQTVTLRCDPISGHDNLYWYRRVMGKEIKFLLHFVKESKQDESGMPNNRFLAERTGGTYSTLKVQPAELEDSGVYFCASSLRQGSPYEQYFGPGTRLTVT.